The 2 T cell receptor beta chains reported below all come from one sample, sequenced in a study of cytomegalovirus exposure and HLA in healthy donors. In the PCR, 60 Vbeta and 13 Jbeta primers were used. Only in-frame clones appear in the TCRdb table, and some are missing; sequencing was by immunoSEQ multiplex PCR. The profile covers some 170,000 clones, with roughly 82% appearing a single time and roughly 3% taken by the ten largest. The specimen was PBMCs. All receptors come from a woman in her forties or fifties in good health and CMV-seropositive.

The chain couples TRBV19 to TRBJ2-3; the match to TRBD1 covers 7 bases. Losses at the gene ends were 4 bases for V and 1 base for J; bases not matched to a gene: 2. This CDR3 is 14 amino acids long. CDR1 and CDR2 from the germline V gene are LNHDA and SQIVND (reference sequence). The CDR3 nucleotides are TGTGCCAGTAGTACCGGACAGGGCACAGATACGCAGTATTTT. It specifies CASSTGQGTDTQYF.

J is TRBJ1-2 and V is TRBV2; 11 nucleotides line up with TRBD1. Germline CDR1 and CDR2: SNHLY and FYNNEI. This CDR3 is 16 amino acids long. The ends lost 0 bases at V and 8 bases at J; junction bases unmatched: 8. The CDR3 bases are TGTGCCAGCAGTGAAGCGCATGGACAGGGGGCTCGAGGCTACACCTTC. Translating it yields CASSEAHGQGARGYTF. The full variable domain, with the rest looked up from reference TRBV2 and TRBJ1-2, is EPEVTQTPSHQVTQMGQEVILRCVPISNHLYFYWYRQILGQKVEFLVSFYNNEISEKSEIFDDQFSVERPDGSNFTLKIRSTKLEDSAMYFCASSEAHGQGARGYTFGSGTRLTVV.